This T cell receptor beta chain is drawn from a study of blood T cell repertoires in COVID-19. Study summary: The origin of the acute and convalescent COVID-19 samples was the United States, Italy and Spain. From T cells, B-cell-depleted T cells, or PBMCs came the material, which was cDNA or gDNA.

Germline CDR1 reads SGHTA; CDR2 reads FQGNSA. CDR3 length: 12 amino acids. The ends were cut back, 3 bases at V and 10 bases at J, with 13 bases in the middle. As originally analysed: Amplification of reference gene primers provided the estimated nucleated cell counts. Produced via immunoSEQ multiplex PCR; TCRdb's table is partial and in-frame only. Clone size and V and J calls were adopted from that table, with D and trimming inferred from the DNA. The data contain 90,000 to 140,000 clones, 81% of them singletons. The chain has TRBV7-2 and TRBJ2-7; possible D gene TRBD1, 6 bases. This TCR came from a man older than 75 with acute or convalescent COVID-19. Sequenced material: peripheral blood. For the CDR3, the DNA is TGTGCCAGCAGCTTTGACAGGATAACCCAGTACTTC. The encoded protein is CASSFDRITQYF.